This is a list of T cell receptor beta chains from one sample in a study of cytomegalovirus exposure and HLA in healthy donors. The assay was immunoSEQ multiplex PCR, and TCRdb's table has in-frame clones only and misses some. In the table there are about 98,000 clones, about 81% of which are singletons. The source material was PBMCs. These receptors all stem from a man aged 40-49 years in good health and CMV-seronegative. Both conserved end residues are part of each CDR3. A D gene is named only where the DNA matches it firmly. Expanded clones are given a class, and other clones once, few, many or no size at all.

V: TRBV7-9
length: 16
size: -
D: TRBD1
J: TRBJ1-6
DNA: TGTGCCAGCAGCCTCCTAATTGGACAGGGGGCTTCACCCCTCCACTTT
CDR3: CASSLLIGQGASPLHF

V: TRBV7-6
length: 12
size: -
D: -
J: TRBJ2-1
DNA: TGTGCCAGCAGCGCTAGTGACAATGAGCAGTTCTTC
CDR3: CASSASDNEQFF

V: TRBV7-6
length: 15
size: -
D: -
J: TRBJ2-7
DNA: TGTGCCAGCAGCTTAGTCCGGACAGTATTCTACGAGCAGTACTTC
CDR3: CASSLVRTVFYEQYF

V: TRBV5-1
length: 18
size: -
D: TRBD2
J: TRBJ2-7
DNA: TGCGCCAGCAGCCCGCCGACTAGCGGGGGGCGGAGGGACTACGAGCAGTACTTC
CDR3: CASSPPTSGGRRDYEQYF

V: TRBV10-3
length: 16
size: few
D: -
J: TRBJ1-5
DNA: TGTGCCATCAGTGAGTCCTCCAGGACATCCAGTGGGGCCCAGCATTTT
CDR3: CAISESSRTSSGAQHF

V: TRBV5-1
length: 17
size: -
D: -
J: TRBJ2-1
DNA: TGCGCCAGCAGCGCGCTTGCCAGCGGCAGCTCCTACAATGAGCAGTTCTTC
CDR3: CASSALASGSSYNEQFF

V: TRBV29-1
length: 12
size: -
D: -
J: TRBJ1-2
DNA: TGCAGCGCACAGACAGCCCTGGGTGGCTACACCTTC
CDR3: CSAQTALGGYTF

V: TRBV5-1
length: 14
size: -
D: -
J: TRBJ1-2
DNA: TGCGCCAGCAGCTTGGCCAGAACAGATGATGGCTACACCTTC
CDR3: CASSLARTDDGYTF

V: TRBV5-4
length: 14
size: few
D: TRBD1
J: TRBJ1-2
DNA: TGTGCCAGCAGCTTGTACCAGGGGGCGCGAGGCTACACCTTC
CDR3: CASSLYQGARGYTF

V: TRBV5-1
length: 12
size: -
D: -
J: TRBJ1-1
DNA: TGCGCCAGCAGCCACGGGGGCACTGAAGCTTTCTTT
CDR3: CASSHGGTEAFF

V: TRBV7-9
length: 14
size: few
D: -
J: TRBJ1-1
DNA: TGTGCCAGCAGCTTTTCAACAGGGAACACTGAAGCTTTCTTT
CDR3: CASSFSTGNTEAFF

V: TRBV4-1
length: 17
size: -
D: -
J: TRBJ1-1
DNA: TGCGCCAGCAGCCAAGATCCAACAGGAGCCCTTAACACTGAAGCTTTCTTT
CDR3: CASSQDPTGALNTEAFF

V: TRBV7-9
length: 14
size: -
D: -
J: TRBJ1-2
DNA: TGTGCCAGCATCAGCACGGGAGCAAGCAGTGGCTACACCTTC
CDR3: CASISTGASSGYTF

V: TRBV4-1
length: 14
size: -
D: -
J: TRBJ1-4
DNA: TGCGCCAGCAGCCGGAAACGAGGAGGTGAAAAACTGTTTTTT
CDR3: CASSRKRGGEKLFF

V: TRBV5-1
length: 12
size: -
D: -
J: TRBJ2-2
DNA: TGCGCCAGCAGCTTAAGCCCCGGGGAGCTGTTTTTT
CDR3: CASSLSPGELFF

V: TRBV10-3
length: 13
size: -
D: -
J: TRBJ1-1
DNA: TGTGCCATCAGGCAGGGGTTGAACACTGAAGCTTTCTTT
CDR3: CAIRQGLNTEAFF

V: TRBV6-1
length: 16
size: -
D: -
J: TRBJ1-2
DNA: TGTGCCAGCAGTGAGATATCTACCTGGTCTAACTATGGCTACACCTTC
CDR3: CASSEISTWSNYGYTF

V: TRBV11-2
length: 16
size: -
D: TRBD2
J: TRBJ2-7
DNA: TGTGCCAGCAGCTTAGATTTTCCGGGGGGGAGTTACGAGCAGTACTTC
CDR3: CASSLDFPGGSYEQYF

V: TRBV4-3
length: 17
size: once
D: -
J: TRBJ1-3
DNA: TGCGCCAGCAGCCAAGTTTCGGGGGGGAGGACTGGAAACACCATATATTTT
CDR3: CASSQVSGGRTGNTIYF

V: TRBV7-3
length: 14
size: -
D: -
J: TRBJ2-5
DNA: TGTGCCAGCAGCCCACTGGGGGCTCAAGAGACCCAGTACTTC
CDR3: CASSPLGAQETQYF

V: TRBV11-3
length: 14
size: once
D: TRBD1
J: TRBJ2-2
DNA: TGTGCCAGCAGCCCAGGGACAGACACCGGGGAGCTGTTTTTT
CDR3: CASSPGTDTGELFF

V: TRBV18
length: 15
size: -
D: TRBD1
J: TRBJ2-2
DNA: TGTGCCAGCTCACCTGGACAGGGGGCAACCGGGGAGCTGTTTTTT
CDR3: CASSPGQGATGELFF

V: TRBV28
length: 12
size: -
D: -
J: TRBJ1-5
DNA: TGTGCCAGCACCGGACTGCAGTCGCCCCAGCATTTT
CDR3: CASTGLQSPQHF

V: TRBV18
length: 15
size: -
D: -
J: TRBJ1-1
DNA: TGTGCCAGCTCACCCGCTCAAGGGGAGAACACTGAAGCTTTCTTT
CDR3: CASSPAQGENTEAFF

V: TRBV11-2
length: 14
size: -
D: -
J: TRBJ2-1
DNA: TGTGCCAGCAGCTTAGGGCACCTCTCCAATGAGCAGTTCTTC
CDR3: CASSLGHLSNEQFF

V: TRBV29-1
length: 19
size: -
D: TRBD1
J: TRBJ2-5
DNA: TGCAGCGTTGGGAAAGGGACAGGGGTCTTATGGTCCGAAGCGGAGACCCAGTACTTC
CDR3: CSVGKGTGVLWSEAETQYF